The 27 T cell receptor beta chains below come from one sample, sequenced in a study of CD8+ T cells in alopecia areata (dated by TCRdb to 2017 to 2018). This sample's treatment or condition label indicates: oral pan-JAK inhibitor, 5-10 mg twice daily. Preparation of the library involved the immunoSEQ multiplex PCR assay. For TCR sequencing, RNA was extracted from every sample and reverse transcribed into cDNA to serve as template. As stored in TCRdb, this immuneACCESS dataset retains in-frame rearrangements with V and J assigned. A fraction of the clones does not appear; measured against another copy, unresolved V genes explain less than half of the discrepancy, and the remainder lacks a known reason. A total of 200,000 to 250,000 clones appear in this sample, approximately 72% of them only once. The top ten constitute roughly 1.2% of the sample. Sequenced material: CD4+ T cells sorted from blood, taken around week 42, from a patient treated with tofacitinib. The receptors here all came from a human donor with alopecia areata.

This clone was observed a handful of times. The chain has TRBV5-6 and TRBJ2-5, with a possible D match to TRBD2 (6 bases). The CDR3 is 15 amino acids. Trimming pared 4 bases from V and 4 bases from J, leaving 17 bases between. Germline V gene data show CDR1 as SGHDT and CDR2 as YYEEEE. The CDR3: CASSPRRAAGETQYF. DNA of the CDR3: TGTGCCAGCAGCCCCCGGAGGGCTGCGGGAGAGACCCAGTACTTC. The full variable domain, its missing parts supplied by reference TRBV5-6 and TRBJ2-5, is DAGVTQSPTHLIKTRGQQVTLRCSPKSGHDTVSWYQQALGQGPQFIFQYYEEEERQRGNFPDRFSGHQFPNYSSELNVNALLLGDSALYLCASSPRRAAGETQYFGPGTRLLVL.

The sample holds a few counts of this clone. The rearrangement joins TRBV7-8 to TRBJ1-4; the D is unclear. V was clipped by 2 bases and J by 7 bases, with 8 bases between them. In germline, CDR1 is SGHVS, CDR2 FQNEAQ. This CDR3 is built from 13 residues. CDR3 coding DNA: TGTGCCAGCAGCTTAACGTCCCCTGAAAAACTGTTTTTT. Its translation: CASSLTSPEKLFF. The full variable domain, its missing parts supplied by reference TRBV7-8 and TRBJ1-4, is GAGVSQSPRYKVAKRGQDVALRCDPISGHVSLFWYQQALGQGPEFLTYFQNEAQLDKSGLPSDRFFAERPEGSVSTLKIQRTQQEDSAVYLCASSLTSPEKLFFGSGTQLSVL.

Here the CDR3 DNA reads TGTGCCAGCAGTGAAGCGGGAGGAAGCTACAATGAGCAGTTCTTC. As protein: CASSEAGGSYNEQFF. The chain joins TRBV6-1 to TRBJ2-1; possibly TRBD2 for D (6 bases). V was clipped by 0 bases and J by 3 bases, with 9 bases between them. The CDR3 covers 15 residues. The germline CDR1 and CDR2 sequences are MNHNS and SASEGT.

The chain couples TRBV30 to TRBJ1-4; D uncertain. Germline V gene lookup returns CDR1 GTSNPN and CDR2 SVGIG (reference sequence). The germline V and J ends were trimmed by 8 bases and 5 bases, with 12 bases remaining between them. The CDR3 extends over 12 amino acids. CDR3: CALAQTNEKLFF. For the CDR3, the DNA is TGTGCCCTGGCGCAGACGAATGAAAAACTGTTTTTT.

The chain carries TRBV15 and TRBJ2-5, with no clear D. Germline-derived CDR1 and CDR2 are LNHNV and YYDKDF (reference sequence). V was pared by 4 bases and J by 4 bases, with 10 bases between. There are 13 residues in the CDR3. The CDR3 bases are TGTGCCACCAGCACGTCGACCAGAGAGACCCAGTACTTC. Translating gives CATSTSTRETQYF. Variable domain in full (rest from reference TRBV15 and TRBJ2-5): DAMVIQNPRYQVTQFGKPVTLSCSQTLNHNVMYWYQQKSSQAPKLLFHYYDKDFNNEADTPDNFQSRRPNTSFCFLDIRSPGLGDTAMYLCATSTSTRETQYFGPGTRLLVL.

The chain joins TRBV6-1 to TRBJ1-1, with 7 bases matching TRBD1. This CDR3 region has 15 residues. J gave up 2 bases and V 5 bases, and 8 bases lay outside the gene matches. The germline V gene has CDR1 MNHNS and CDR2 SASEGT. The CDR3 reads CASSSKSGGNTEAFF. As DNA, the CDR3 is TGTGCCAGCAGTAGTAAGTCAGGGGGAAACACTGAAGCTTTCTTT.

This clone was observed a few times. The chain has TRBV4-1 and TRBJ2-3; TRBD2 matches 9 bases. The junction had 9 bases not matched to a gene; V was cut back by 0 bases and J by 8 bases. The length of the CDR3 is 16 residues. CDR1 is MGHRA and CDR2 is YSYEKL in the germline V gene. This CDR3 reads CASSQDSRLAGSTQYF. In DNA, the CDR3 is TGCGCCAGCAGCCAAGACAGCCGGCTAGCGGGGAGTACGCAGTATTTT.

V is TRBV10-3 and J is TRBJ1-5; D not certain. V gave up 5 bases and J gave up 7 bases, with 15 bases separating them. The CDR3 extends over 14 amino acids. The germline CDR1 and CDR2 sequences are ENHRY and SYGVKD. The CDR3 reads CAISSFREGQPQHF. The CDR3 DNA reads as TGTGCCATCAGTAGTTTTAGGGAAGGCCAGCCCCAGCATTTT.

CDR3 in DNA: TGTGCCAGCAGCCACCCCGGGGACAGGATTTACGAGCAGTACTTC. Its translation is CASSHPGDRIYEQYF. This rearrangement joins TRBV14 to TRBJ2-7; 8 bases map to TRBD1. Unmatched junction bases numbered 8, after V lost 3 bases and J lost 4 bases. CDR1 is SGHDN and CDR2 is FVKESK in the germline V gene. CDR3 length equals 15 residues.

The V call is TRBV19, the J call TRBJ1-2; the match to TRBD1 covers 9 bases. After removal of 10 bases from V and 0 bases from J, the junction contained 9 bases not matched to a gene. The CDR3 is made up of 15 amino acids. Germline CDR1 and CDR2: LNHDA and SQIVND (reference sequence). The CDR3, as DNA: TGTGCCACCAACGGGGGACAGGGAGCTAACTATGGCTACACCTTC. Translating gives CATNGGQGANYGYTF.

This clone was detected a few times. The chain has TRBV30 and TRBJ2-1, with a weak D call TRBD2 (7 bases). V gave up 2 bases and J gave up 4 bases, with 18 bases separating them. CDR1 GTSNPN and CDR2 SVGIG come from the germline V gene (reference sequence). The CDR3 loop spans 16 amino acids. The CDR3 loop reads CAWSLGGATGYNEQFF. CDR3 bases: TGTGCCTGGAGTTTGGGGGGGGCCACGGGTTACAATGAGCAGTTCTTC.

This clone was counted a few times. The rearrangement links TRBV30 to TRBJ1-5, with D unresolved. V was clipped by 1 base and J by 6 bases, with 16 bases between them. Germline V gene lookup returns CDR1 GTSNPN and CDR2 SVGIG (reference sequence). The CDR3 sequence is 15 residues long. The CDR3 region is CAWSAARTGGQPQHF. Here the CDR3 DNA reads TGTGCCTGGAGTGCGGCCAGAACGGGAGGTCAGCCCCAGCATTTT.

The chain couples TRBV5-1 to TRBJ1-3; 7 bases fit TRBD1. Per the germline V gene, CDR1 is SGHRS and CDR2 is YFSETQ. With V trimmed by 1 base and J by 2 bases, 9 bases remained unmatched. The CDR3 runs to 17 residues. CDR3 nucleotides: TGCGCCAGCAGCTTGTCGGTGACAGGGTTCGCTGGAAACACCATATATTTT. It specifies CASSLSVTGFAGNTIYF. Variable domain in full (rest from reference TRBV5-1 and TRBJ1-3): KAGVTQTPRYLIKTRGQQVTLSCSPISGHRSVSWYQQTPGQGLQFLFEYFSETQRNKGNFPGRFSGRQFSNSRSEMNVSTLELGDSALYLCASSLSVTGFAGNTIYFGEGSWLTVV.

CDR3 region: CAWSPGQLNEKLFF. The CDR3 DNA sequence: TGTGCCTGGAGTCCGGGACAGCTAAATGAAAAACTGTTTTTT. The gene calls are TRBV30 and TRBJ1-4, with TRBD1 identical over 7 bases. The junction had 5 bases not matched to a gene; V was cut back by 2 bases and J by 5 bases. CDR3 length: 14 residues. Germline CDR1 is GTSNPN and CDR2 is SVGIG (reference sequence). The whole variable domain, filled in from reference TRBV30 and TRBJ1-4, reads SQTIHQWPATLVQPVGSPLSLECTVEGTSNPNLYWYRQAAGRGLQLLFYSVGIGQISSEVPQNLSASRPQDRQFILSSKKLLLSDSGFYLCAWSPGQLNEKLFFGSGTQLSVL.

The chain has TRBV29-1 and TRBJ1-2; TRBD1 matches 7 bases. V gave up 8 bases and J gave up 6 bases; unmatched junction bases: 15. The CDR3 is made up of 14 amino acids. CDR1 is SQVTM and CDR2 is ANQGSEA in the germline V gene. The CDR3 DNA sequence: TGCAGCATCCGACTCACCGACAGGGTGGATGGCTACACCTTC. Translation: CSIRLTDRVDGYTF.

The chain combines TRBV29-1 with TRBJ1-1, with D hard to call. With 4 bases removed from V and 7 bases from J, the gap between germline ends came to 1 base. Germline-derived CDR1 and CDR2 are SQVTM and ANQGSEA. This CDR3 is 8 amino acids long. DNA of the CDR3: TGCAGCGTTGGTGAAGCTTTCTTT. The encoded protein is CSVGEAFF.

The chain has TRBV5-6 and TRBJ2-1; D is uncertain. V was trimmed by 4 bases and J by 8 bases, leaving 19 bases between them. There are 15 residues in the CDR3. CDR1 and CDR2 from the germline V gene are SGHDT and YYEEEE. The CDR3 nucleotides read TGTGCCAGCAGCCCGGTTTTTGTCCCTCGCGATGAGCAGTTCTTC. Translated, it gives CASSPVFVPRDEQFF.

The chain joins TRBV29-1 to TRBJ1-2; no reliable D call. The length of the CDR3 is 13 residues. Per germline, CDR1 SQVTM and CDR2 ANQGSEA. Trimming removed 3 bases at V and 2 bases at J, with 10 bases between. The CDR3 here is CSVENSDNYGYTF. CDR3 in DNA: TGCAGCGTTGAGAACAGCGACAACTATGGCTACACCTTC.

The chain has TRBV29-1 and TRBJ2-3; 9 nucleotides align to TRBD2. This CDR3 is 15 amino acids long. V was clipped by 3 bases and J by 15 bases; unmatched bases: 19. CDR1 is SQVTM, CDR2 ANQGSEA, per germline. The CDR3, as DNA: TGCAGCGTTGAGTTCGGGTCTAGCGGGGCCCGCCGTAGATATTTT. Translating it yields CSVEFGSSGARRRYF.

This clone was seen only a few times. The same CDR3 arises from other DNA sequences in this sample as well. The V and J genes are TRBV9 and TRBJ2-3, with D unclear. CDR1 SGDLS and CDR2 YYNGEE come from the germline V gene. V lost 0 bases and J 5 bases, leaving 4 bases between the germline ends. This CDR3 has 12 residues. The CDR3 nucleotides are TGTGCCAGCAGCGTAGGGGTAGATACGCAGTATTTT. Its protein is CASSVGVDTQYF.

The chain combines TRBV15 with TRBJ2-4, with a tentative D call TRBD2 (5 bases). This CDR3 spans 15 amino acids. The V gene's germline CDR1 is LNHNV and CDR2 YYDKDF (reference sequence). With 2 bases removed from V and 2 bases from J, the gap between germline ends came to 10 bases. The CDR3, as DNA: TGTGCCACCAGCAGACCAGGCGGGTCCAAAAACATTCAGTACTTC. It codes for CATSRPGGSKNIQYF.

The J gene is TRBJ2-1, the V gene TRBV5-1; 8 bases fit TRBD2. J lost 7 bases, V lost 0 bases, and 9 bases had no gene match. Germline CDR1 is SGHRS and CDR2 is YFSETQ. The CDR3 has 16 residues. CDR3 sequence (DNA): TGCGCCAGCAGCTTGGATCCAGCGGGGGTGTGGAATGAGCAGTTCTTC. Translating it yields CASSLDPAGVWNEQFF.

This sequence joins TRBV18 and TRBJ2-5, with D tentatively TRBD1 (6 bases). CDR1 is KGHSH and CDR2 is LQKENI in the germline V gene. Between the trimmed V and J ends, which lost 4 bases and 3 bases, there was a span of 9 bases. The CDR3 totals 13 residues. Here the CDR3 DNA reads TGTGCCAGCTCACTAAAGGGGGAAGAGACCCAGTACTTC. Amino acids: CASSLKGEETQYF.

The J gene is TRBJ2-5, the V gene TRBV2; the match to TRBD1 covers 7 bases. Losses at the gene ends were 7 bases for V and 5 bases for J; bases not matched to a gene: 10. CDR1 SNHLY and CDR2 FYNNEI come from the germline V gene. The CDR3 is 14 amino acids. CDR3 sequence: CASNRDRVSETQYF. In nucleotides, the CDR3 is TGTGCCAGCAATAGGGACAGAGTCAGTGAGACCCAGTACTTC.

This clone has a handful of counts. The chain has TRBV2 and TRBJ1-6, with D perhaps matching TRBD1 (5 bases). The germline V gene encodes CDR1 SNHLY and CDR2 FYNNEI. V shed 10 bases and J shed 5 bases, with 18 bases lying between them. The CDR3 is made up of 15 amino acids. This CDR3 is CATSPWGRDNSPLHF. The CDR3 region has the DNA TGTGCCACCTCCCCGTGGGGCAGAGATAATTCACCCCTCCACTTT.

The rearrangement links TRBV19 to TRBJ1-1; maybe TRBD1 (5 bases). The CDR3 length is 12 residues. V was pared by 1 base and J by 11 bases, with 11 bases between. Per germline, CDR1 LNHDA and CDR2 SQIVND (reference sequence). CDR3 loop: CASSIVQGLAFF. The DNA of the CDR3 is TGTGCCAGTAGTATAGTCCAGGGATTGGCTTTCTTT.

This rearrangement joins TRBV4-1 to TRBJ2-5, with 8 bases identical to TRBD2. The J segment lost 4 bases and the V segment lost 1 base, leaving 5 bases of the junction unmatched. Germline CDR1 and CDR2: MGHRA and YSYEKL. The CDR3 has 15 residues. The CDR3 nucleotides read TGCGCCAGCAGCCAAGCCAGCGGGGGCTCAGAGACCCAGTACTTC. Amino acid sequence: CASSQASGGSETQYF.